This T cell receptor (beta chain) was identified in a study of T cells in Graves' hyperthyroidism and ophthalmopathy. Many counts were recorded for this clonotype. RNA transcripts served as the template for amplifying TCR beta CDR3 regions. The HTBI set primed first-round TCR CDR3 RT-PCR. TCRdb processed the multiplex PCR reads anew with MiXCR; each CDR3 protein has one entry. The data show more than 300,000 distinct CDR3 sequences, around 14% seen once. Trimming took 6 bases from V and 4 from J, leaving 9 bases between them. This CDR3 has 12 amino acids. V gene TRBV12-3 or TRBV12-4 combines with J gene TRBJ1-1; D gene unclear. This sequence originates from a woman aged 60-70 years with Graves' hyperthyroidism. The sequencing input was blood. The CDR3 sequence: CASSPGATEAFF. CDR3 DNA sequence: TGTGCCAGCAGCCCAGGAGCCACTGAAGCTTTCTTT.